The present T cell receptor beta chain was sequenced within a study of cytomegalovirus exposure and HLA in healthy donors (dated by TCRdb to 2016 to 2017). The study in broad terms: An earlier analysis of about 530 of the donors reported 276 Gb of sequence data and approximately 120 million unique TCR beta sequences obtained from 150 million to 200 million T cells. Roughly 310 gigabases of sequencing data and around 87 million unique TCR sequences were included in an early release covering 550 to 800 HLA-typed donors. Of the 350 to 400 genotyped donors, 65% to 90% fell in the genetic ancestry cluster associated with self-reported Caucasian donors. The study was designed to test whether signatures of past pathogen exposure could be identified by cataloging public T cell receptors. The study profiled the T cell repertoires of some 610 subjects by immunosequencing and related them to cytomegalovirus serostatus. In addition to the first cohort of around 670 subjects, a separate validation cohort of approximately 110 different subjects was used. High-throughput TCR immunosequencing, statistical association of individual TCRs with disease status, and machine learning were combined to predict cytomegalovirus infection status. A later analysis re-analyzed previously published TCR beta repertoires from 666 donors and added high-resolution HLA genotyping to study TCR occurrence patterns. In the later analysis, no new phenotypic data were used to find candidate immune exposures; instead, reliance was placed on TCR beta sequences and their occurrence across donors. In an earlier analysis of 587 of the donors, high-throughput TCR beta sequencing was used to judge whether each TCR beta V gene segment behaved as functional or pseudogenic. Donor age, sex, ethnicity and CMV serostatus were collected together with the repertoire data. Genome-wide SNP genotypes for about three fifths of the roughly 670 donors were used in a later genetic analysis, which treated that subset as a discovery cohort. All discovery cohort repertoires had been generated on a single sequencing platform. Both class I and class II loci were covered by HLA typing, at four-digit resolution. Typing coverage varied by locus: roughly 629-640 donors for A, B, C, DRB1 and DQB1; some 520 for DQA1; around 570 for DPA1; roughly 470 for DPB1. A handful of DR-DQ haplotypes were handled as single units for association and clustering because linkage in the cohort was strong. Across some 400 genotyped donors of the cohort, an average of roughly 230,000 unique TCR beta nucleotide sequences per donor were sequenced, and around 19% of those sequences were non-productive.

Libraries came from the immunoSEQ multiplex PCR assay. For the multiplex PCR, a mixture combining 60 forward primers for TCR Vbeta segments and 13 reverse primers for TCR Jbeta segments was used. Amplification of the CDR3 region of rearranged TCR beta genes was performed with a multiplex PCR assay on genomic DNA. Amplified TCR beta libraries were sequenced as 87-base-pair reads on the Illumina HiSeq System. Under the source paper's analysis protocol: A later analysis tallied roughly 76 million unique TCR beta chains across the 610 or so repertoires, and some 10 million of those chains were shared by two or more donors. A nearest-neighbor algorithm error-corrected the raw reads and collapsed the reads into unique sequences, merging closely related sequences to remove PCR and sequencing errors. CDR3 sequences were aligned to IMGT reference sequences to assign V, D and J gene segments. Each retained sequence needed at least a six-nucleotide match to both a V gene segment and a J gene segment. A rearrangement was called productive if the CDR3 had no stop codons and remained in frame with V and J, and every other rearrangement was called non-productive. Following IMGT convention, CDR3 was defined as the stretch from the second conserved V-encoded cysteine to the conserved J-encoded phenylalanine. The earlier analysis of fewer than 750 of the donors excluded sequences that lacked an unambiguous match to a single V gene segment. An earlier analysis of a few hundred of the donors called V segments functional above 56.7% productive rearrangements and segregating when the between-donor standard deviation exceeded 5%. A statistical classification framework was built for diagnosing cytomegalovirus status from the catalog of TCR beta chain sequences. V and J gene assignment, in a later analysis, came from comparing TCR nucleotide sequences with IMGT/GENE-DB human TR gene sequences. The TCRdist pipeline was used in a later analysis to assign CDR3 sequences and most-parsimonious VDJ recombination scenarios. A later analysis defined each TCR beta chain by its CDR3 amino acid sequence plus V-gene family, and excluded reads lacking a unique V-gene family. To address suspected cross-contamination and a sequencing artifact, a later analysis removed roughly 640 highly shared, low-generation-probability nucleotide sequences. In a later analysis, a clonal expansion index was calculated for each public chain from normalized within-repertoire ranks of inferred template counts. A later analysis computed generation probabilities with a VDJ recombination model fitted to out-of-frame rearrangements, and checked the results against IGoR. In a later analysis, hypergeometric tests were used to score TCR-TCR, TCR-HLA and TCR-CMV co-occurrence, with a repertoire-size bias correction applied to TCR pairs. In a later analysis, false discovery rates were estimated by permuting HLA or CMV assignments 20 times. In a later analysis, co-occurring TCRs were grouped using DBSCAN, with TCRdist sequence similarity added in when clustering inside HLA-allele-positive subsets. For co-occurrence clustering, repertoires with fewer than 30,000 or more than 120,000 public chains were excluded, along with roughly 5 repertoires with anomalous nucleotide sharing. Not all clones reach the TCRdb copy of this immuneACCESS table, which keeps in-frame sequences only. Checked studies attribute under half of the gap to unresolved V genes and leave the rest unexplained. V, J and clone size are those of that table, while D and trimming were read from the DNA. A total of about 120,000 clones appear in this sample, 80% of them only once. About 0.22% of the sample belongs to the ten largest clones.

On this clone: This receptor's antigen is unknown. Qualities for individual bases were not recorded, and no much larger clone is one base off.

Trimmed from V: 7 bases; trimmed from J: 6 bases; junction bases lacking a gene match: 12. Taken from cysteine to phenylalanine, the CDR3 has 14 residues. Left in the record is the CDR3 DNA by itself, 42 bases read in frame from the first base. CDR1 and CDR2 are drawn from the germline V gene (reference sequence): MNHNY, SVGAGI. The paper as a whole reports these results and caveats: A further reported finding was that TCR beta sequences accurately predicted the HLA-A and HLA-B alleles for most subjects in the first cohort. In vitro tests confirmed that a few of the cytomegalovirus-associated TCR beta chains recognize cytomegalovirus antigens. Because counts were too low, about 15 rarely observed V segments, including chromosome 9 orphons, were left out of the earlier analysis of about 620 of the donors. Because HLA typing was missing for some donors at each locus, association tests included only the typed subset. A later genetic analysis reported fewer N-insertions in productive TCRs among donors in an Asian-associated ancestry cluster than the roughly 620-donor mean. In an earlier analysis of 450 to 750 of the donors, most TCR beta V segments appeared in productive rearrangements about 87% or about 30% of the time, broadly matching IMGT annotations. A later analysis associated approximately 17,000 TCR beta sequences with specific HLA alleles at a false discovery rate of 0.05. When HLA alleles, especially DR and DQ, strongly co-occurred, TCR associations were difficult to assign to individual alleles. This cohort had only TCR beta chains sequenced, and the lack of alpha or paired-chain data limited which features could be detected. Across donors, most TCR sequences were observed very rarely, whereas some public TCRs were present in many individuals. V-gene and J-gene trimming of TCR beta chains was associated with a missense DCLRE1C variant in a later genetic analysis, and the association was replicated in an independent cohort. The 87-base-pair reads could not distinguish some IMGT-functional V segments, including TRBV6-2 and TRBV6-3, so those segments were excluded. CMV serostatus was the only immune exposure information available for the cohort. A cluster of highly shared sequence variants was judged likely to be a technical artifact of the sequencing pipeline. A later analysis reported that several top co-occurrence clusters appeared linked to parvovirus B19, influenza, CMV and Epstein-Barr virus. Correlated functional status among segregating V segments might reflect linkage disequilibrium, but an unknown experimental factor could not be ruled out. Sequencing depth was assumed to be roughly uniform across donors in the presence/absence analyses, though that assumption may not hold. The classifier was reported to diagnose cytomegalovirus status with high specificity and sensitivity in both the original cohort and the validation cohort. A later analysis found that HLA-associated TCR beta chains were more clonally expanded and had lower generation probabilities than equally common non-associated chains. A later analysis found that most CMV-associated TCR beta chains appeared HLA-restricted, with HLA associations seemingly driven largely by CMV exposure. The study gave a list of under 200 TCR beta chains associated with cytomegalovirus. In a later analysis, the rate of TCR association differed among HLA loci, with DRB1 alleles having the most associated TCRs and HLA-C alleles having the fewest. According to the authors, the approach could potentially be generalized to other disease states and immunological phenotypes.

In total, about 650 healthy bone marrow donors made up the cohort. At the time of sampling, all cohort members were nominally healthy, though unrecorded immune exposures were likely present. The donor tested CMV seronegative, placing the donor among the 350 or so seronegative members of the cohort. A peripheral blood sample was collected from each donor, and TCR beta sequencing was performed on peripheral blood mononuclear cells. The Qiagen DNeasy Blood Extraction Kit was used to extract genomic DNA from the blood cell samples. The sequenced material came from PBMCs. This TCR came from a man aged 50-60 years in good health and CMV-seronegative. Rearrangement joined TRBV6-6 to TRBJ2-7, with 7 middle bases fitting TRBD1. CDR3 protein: CASTPGTVRSEQYF. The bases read TGTGCCAGCACTCCCGGGACAGTCAGAAGCGAGCAGTACTTC.